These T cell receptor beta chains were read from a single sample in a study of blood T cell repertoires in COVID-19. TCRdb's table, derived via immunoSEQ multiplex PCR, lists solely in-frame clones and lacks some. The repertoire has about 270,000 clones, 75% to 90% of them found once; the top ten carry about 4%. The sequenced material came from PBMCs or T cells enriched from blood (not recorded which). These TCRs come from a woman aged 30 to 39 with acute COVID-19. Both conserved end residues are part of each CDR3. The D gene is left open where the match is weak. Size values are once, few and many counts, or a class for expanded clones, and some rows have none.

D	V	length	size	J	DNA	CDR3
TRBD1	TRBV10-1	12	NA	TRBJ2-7	TGCGCCAGCAGCGAACAGGGGTCCGAGCAGTACTTC	CASSEQGSEQYF
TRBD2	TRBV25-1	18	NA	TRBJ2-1	TGTGCCAGCAGTGAATATAACCCCGGGAGGGGGTATGGCAATGAGCAGTTCTTC	CASSEYNPGRGYGNEQFF
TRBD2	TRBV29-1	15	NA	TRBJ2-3	TGCAGCGTAGACCCTACTAGCGGAGCCACAGATACGCAGTATTTT	CSVDPTSGATDTQYF
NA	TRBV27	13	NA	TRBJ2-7	TGTGCCAGCAGTTCAGGTCCTTCCTACGAGCAGTACTTC	CASSSGPSYEQYF
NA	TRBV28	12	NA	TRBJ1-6	TGTGCCAGCAGCACAGCTAATTCACCCCTCCACTTT	CASSTANSPLHF
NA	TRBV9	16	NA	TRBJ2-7	TGTGCCAGCAGCCCCCTCGGCGGGACAGACTCCTACGAGCAGTACTTC	CASSPLGGTDSYEQYF
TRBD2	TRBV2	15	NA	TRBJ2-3	TGTGCCAGTAGGTGGGCGGGAGGAGGGTCAGATACGCAGTATTTT	CASRWAGGGSDTQYF
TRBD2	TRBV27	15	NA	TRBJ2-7	TGTGCCAGCAGAGGACTAGCGGCTTCTGACTACGAGCAGTACTTC	CASRGLAASDYEQYF
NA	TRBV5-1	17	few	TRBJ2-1	TGCGCCAGCAGCTTGGCCCCAGGGCTGAACTCCTACAATGAGCAGTTCTTC	CASSLAPGLNSYNEQFF
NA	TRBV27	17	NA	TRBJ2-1	TGTGCCAGCAGTTTTAATCCCTGGACTCCTTCCCTCGATGAGCAGTTCTTC	CASSFNPWTPSLDEQFF
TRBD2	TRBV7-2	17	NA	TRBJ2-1	TGTGCCAGCAGCTCACGACTAGCGGGAGGGACGTACAATGAGCAGTTCTTC	CASSSRLAGGTYNEQFF
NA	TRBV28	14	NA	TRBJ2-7	TGTGCCAGCAGTACCCAGGGGCTATCCTACGAGCAGTACTTC	CASSTQGLSYEQYF
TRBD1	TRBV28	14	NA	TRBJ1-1	TGTGCCAGCAGTTTGGCACAGGGGGACACTGAAGCTTTCTTT	CASSLAQGDTEAFF
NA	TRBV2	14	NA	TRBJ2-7	TGTGCCAGCAGAGAGAGGGCGGCCTCCTACGAGCAGTACTTC	CASRERAASYEQYF
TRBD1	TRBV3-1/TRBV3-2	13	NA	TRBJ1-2	TGTGCCAGCAGCCAAGAGGAGGGGGCTGGCTACACCTTC	CASSQEEGAGYTF
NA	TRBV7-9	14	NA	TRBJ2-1	TGTGCCAGCAGCTTAGCTGGTGGGAGCAATGAGCAGTTCTTC	CASSLAGGSNEQFF
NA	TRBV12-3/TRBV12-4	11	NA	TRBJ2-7	TGTGCCAGCAGCCAGGGCGGCGAGCAGTACTTC	CASSQGGEQYF
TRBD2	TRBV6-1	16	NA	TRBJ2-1	TGTGCCAGCAGTGAATCCCTGGCGGGAGGGCGGAATGAGCAGTTCTTC	CASSESLAGGRNEQFF
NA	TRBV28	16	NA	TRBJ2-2	TGTGCCAGCAGCCGCGGACTCCTGGGAGACACCGGGGAGCTGTTTTTT	CASSRGLLGDTGELFF
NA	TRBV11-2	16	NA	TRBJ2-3	TGTGCCAGCAGCCCCTTCCCTGCGGGAAGCACAGATACGCAGTATTTT	CASSPFPAGSTDTQYF
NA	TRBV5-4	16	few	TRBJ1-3	TGTGCCAGCAGCTCTGACAGGACCACTTCTGGAAACACCATATATTTT	CASSSDRTTSGNTIYF
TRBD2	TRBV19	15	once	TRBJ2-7	TGTGCCAGTAGTATTGGTAGCGGGAGCTCCTACGAGCAGTACTTC	CASSIGSGSSYEQYF
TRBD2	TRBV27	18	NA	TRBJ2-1	TGTGCCAGCAGTTTATTTCTAGCGGGAGGTCACACCTACAATGAGCAGTTCTTC	CASSLFLAGGHTYNEQFF
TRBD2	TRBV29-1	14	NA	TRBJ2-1	TGCAGCGTTGCGGGACTAGCGGGGTACAATGAGCAGTTCTTC	CSVAGLAGYNEQFF
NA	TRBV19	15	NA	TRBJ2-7	TGTGCCAGTAGCCAAGGGGCAGGGGCTCCCTACGAGCAGTACTTC	CASSQGAGAPYEQYF
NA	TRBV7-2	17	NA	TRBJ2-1	TGTGCCAGCAGCTTAGATAGTGACTTCCAGAACAACAATGAGCAGTTCTTC	CASSLDSDFQNNNEQFF
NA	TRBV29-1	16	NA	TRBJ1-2	TGCAGCGTTGAAGATCTTGGGGGGGCCCGAAACTATGGCTACACCTTC	CSVEDLGGARNYGYTF
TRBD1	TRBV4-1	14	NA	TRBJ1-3	TGCGCCAGCAGCCAAGATAGGGGGCGAAACACCATATATTTT	CASSQDRGRNTIYF
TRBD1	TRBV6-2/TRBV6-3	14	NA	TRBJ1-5	TGTGCCAGCAGTTACTCGGACAGGAGACAGCCCCAGCATTTT	CASSYSDRRQPQHF
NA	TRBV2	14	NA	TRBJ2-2	TGTGCCAGCAGTGTCCTCGGGGACACCGGGGAGCTGTTTTTT	CASSVLGDTGELFF
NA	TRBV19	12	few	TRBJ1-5	TGTGCCAGCCGGAGCGACAATCAGCCCCAGCATTTT	CASRSDNQPQHF
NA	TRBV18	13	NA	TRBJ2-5	TGTGCCAGCTCACCACGAGCGCAAGAGACCCAGTACTTC	CASSPRAQETQYF
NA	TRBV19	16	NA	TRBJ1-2	TGTGCCAGTAGTATACCACCCGGACAAGCCATCTATGGCTACACCTTC	CASSIPPGQAIYGYTF
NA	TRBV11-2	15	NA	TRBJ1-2	TGTGCCAGCAGACAAGTATCGGCAGGGAATGGTGGCTACACCTTC	CASRQVSAGNGGYTF
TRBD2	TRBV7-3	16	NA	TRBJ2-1	TGTGCCAGCAGCCCAATAGCGGGAGGGTCCTACAATGAGCAGTTCTTC	CASSPIAGGSYNEQFF
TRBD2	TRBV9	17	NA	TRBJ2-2	TGTGCCAGCAGCGTAGTGGGTGTAGCGGGAGTCCCCGGGGAGCTGTTTTTT	CASSVVGVAGVPGELFF
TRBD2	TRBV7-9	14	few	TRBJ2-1	TGTGCCAGTTCCGGGACTAGCTCCTACAATGAGCAGTTCTTC	CASSGTSSYNEQFF
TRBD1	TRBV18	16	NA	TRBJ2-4	TGTGCCAGCTCACCAACAGGGGGCGCCGCCAAAAACATTCAGTACTTC	CASSPTGGAAKNIQYF
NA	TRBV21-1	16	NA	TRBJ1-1	TGTGCCAGCAGCAAAGAAGGCGACAGGGCGATGCCTGAAGCTTTCTTT	CASSKEGDRAMPEAFF
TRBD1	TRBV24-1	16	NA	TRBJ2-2	TGTGCCACCAGTGATTTGAGGGGGCGGGACACCGGGGAGCTGTTTTTT	CATSDLRGRDTGELFF
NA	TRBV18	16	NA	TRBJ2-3	TGTGCCAGCTCCCCCCGCGGGCAGGGGAGCACAGATACGCAGTATTTT	CASSPRGQGSTDTQYF
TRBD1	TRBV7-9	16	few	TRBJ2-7	TGTGCCAGCAGCCCAACCGGACAGGGGGCGCGATACGAGCAGTACTTC	CASSPTGQGARYEQYF
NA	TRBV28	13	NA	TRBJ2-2	TGTGCCAGCAGTTTATCCATTACCGGGGAGCTGTTTTTT	CASSLSITGELFF
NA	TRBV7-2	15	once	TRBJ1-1	TGTGCCAGCAGCTTAAGTTCCGCAGGGTTCACTGAAGCTTTCTTT	CASSLSSAGFTEAFF